The 15 T cell receptor beta chains below all came from one sample that was sequenced in a study of blood T cell repertoires in COVID-19. Clones were read by immunoSEQ multiplex PCR, and TCRdb kept only the in-frame ones, dropping some. This sample carries tens of thousands of clones, around nine tenths of them seen once, and the ten largest clones take 60% to 65%. The source material was peripheral blood. The receptors originated from a man between 65 and 85 years old with acute or convalescent COVID-19.

V usage is TRBV12-1 and J usage is TRBJ2-6; TRBD2, as called in the table, went unchecked against the DNA. TRBV12-1 is a documented pseudogene. The CDR3 has 15 residues. The CDR3 sequence: CAHEQPGSGANVLTF. The DNA of the CDR3 is TGTGCCCACGAGCAACCCGGCTCTGGGGCCAACGTCCTGACTTTC.

The CDR3 sequence: CASSSDSSVYGYTF. The CDR3 DNA reads as TGTGCCAGCAGCTCTGACAGTTCGGTCTATGGCTACACCTTC. The rearrangement joins TRBV28 to TRBJ1-2; tentatively, D is TRBD1 (5 bases). The CDR3 has 14 residues. The V end lost 6 bases, the J end lost 4 bases, and 15 bases lay between the germline ends. Germline V CDR1 and CDR2: MDHEN, SYDVKM.

This clone was seen more than once but under ten times. The rearrangement joins TRBV7-9 to TRBJ1-5; D remains unclear. The CDR3 has 13 amino acids. Between the trimmed V and J ends, which lost 5 bases and 2 bases, there was a span of 7 bases. Germline CDR1 SEHNR, CDR2 FQNEAQ (reference sequence). The CDR3 DNA reads TGTGCCAGCAGCCCCTCCGGCAATCAGCCCCAGCATTTT. This gives the protein CASSPSGNQPQHF.

This chain links TRBV18 with TRBJ1-2; the match to TRBD1 covers 8 bases. Looked up from germline, CDR1 is KGHSH and CDR2 is LQKENI. The V and J ends lost 4 bases and 10 bases, in that order; junction bases with no gene match: 11. This CDR3 spans 14 amino acids. The CDR3 nucleotides are TGTGCCAGCTCACTGATAACAGGGGGAACAGACTACACCTTC. The encoded protein is CASSLITGGTDYTF.

In nucleotides, the CDR3 is TGTGCCATCAGTGCGAACGACGGAGCCTCCTACAATGAGCAGTTCTTC. It is translated as CAISANDGASYNEQFF. The chain joins TRBV10-3 to TRBJ2-1; D is undetermined. This CDR3 spans 16 amino acids. V lost 4 bases and J 0 bases, leaving 13 bases between the germline ends. The V gene's germline CDR1 is ENHRY and CDR2 SYGVKD.

V usage is TRBV28 and J usage is TRBJ1-5, with D possibly matching TRBD1 (6 bases). CDR3 length: 14 amino acids. Germline-derived CDR1 and CDR2 are MDHEN and SYDVKM. Trimming pared 8 bases from V and 4 bases from J, leaving 15 bases between. DNA of the CDR3: TGTGCCAGCCAGGCGGGGGGCCCTAATCAGCCCCAGCATTTT. Translated: CASQAGGPNQPQHF.

The rearrangement uses TRBV7-9 and TRBJ2-5; TRBD2 agrees at 12 bases. Germline CDR1 SEHNR, CDR2 FQNEAQ (reference sequence). This CDR3 comprises 15 residues. V trimming: 5 bases; J trimming: 0 bases; junction bases outside the gene matches: 1. CDR3 residues: CASSRTSGNQETQYF. The CDR3 nucleotides are TGTGCCAGCAGCCGGACTAGCGGGAACCAAGAGACCCAGTACTTC.

This chain joins TRBV30 and TRBJ1-3; D not resolved. CDR1 GTSNPN and CDR2 SVGIG come from the germline V gene (reference sequence). With 0 bases removed from V and 2 bases from J, the gap between germline ends came to 11 bases. The CDR3 is 15 residues long. CDR3 amino acids: CAWSVRGGAGNTIYF. The CDR3 DNA follows: TGTGCCTGGAGTGTACGGGGAGGTGCTGGAAACACCATATATTTT.

The genes are TRBV29-1 and TRBJ2-7, with a tentative D call TRBD2 (6 bases). CDR1 is SQVTM and CDR2 is ANQGSEA in the germline V gene. The V and J ends lost 6 bases and 0 bases respectively, with 12 bases between them. The CDR3 runs 13 residues. The CDR3 DNA reads TGCAGCGTGGAGGGCGGGAACTCCTACGAGCAGTACTTC. This sequence encodes CSVEGGNSYEQYF.

The V call is TRBV28, the J call TRBJ2-7, with D possibly TRBD2 on 6 matching bases. Germline CDR1 and CDR2: MDHEN and SYDVKM. The CDR3 runs 14 residues. The V and J ends lost 1 base and 1 base respectively, with 8 bases between them. The CDR3 region has the DNA TGTGCCAGCAGTTTATACCGGGGGTCCTACGAGCAGTACTTC. Its translation is CASSLYRGSYEQYF.

The rearrangement uses TRBV18 and TRBJ1-1, with D perhaps TRBD1 (5 bases). V gave up 1 base and J gave up 4 bases, with 16 bases separating them. The CDR3 totals 16 residues. The germline gives CDR1 KGHSH, CDR2 LQKENI. CDR3 nucleotides: TGTGCCAGCTCACCACTCCGGGACTGGTCGTCCACTGAAGCTTTCTTT. This translates into CASSPLRDWSSTEAFF.

The rearrangement links TRBV9 to TRBJ1-4; 9 bases match TRBD1. CDR3 length: 14 residues. V was pared by 2 bases and J by 6 bases, with 2 bases of the junction left unmatched. Per the germline V gene, CDR1 is SGDLS and CDR2 is YYNGEE. CDR3 nucleotides: TGTGCCAGCAGCGTCCGGGACAGGGATGAAAAACTGTTTTTT. It is translated as CASSVRDRDEKLFF.

The chain has TRBV24-1 and TRBJ1-4, with 7 bases lining up with TRBD1. V was clipped by 3 bases and J by 7 bases; unmatched bases: 10. Germline CDR1 KGHDR, CDR2 SFDVKD. This CDR3 has 16 amino acids. The CDR3 region has the DNA TGTGCCACCAGTGATCCCAGCGTCGACAGGGCTGAAAAACTGTTTTTT. It is translated as CATSDPSVDRAEKLFF.

The gene calls are TRBV3-1 (or the pseudogene TRBV3-2) and TRBJ2-1; D is unclear. Per the germline V gene, CDR1 is LGHDT and CDR2 is YNNKEL (reference sequence). The CDR3 has 14 residues. The ends were cut back, 0 bases at V and 8 bases at J, with 11 bases in the middle. CDR3 region: CASSQEPASDEQFF. DNA for the CDR3: TGTGCCAGCAGCCAAGAACCAGCCAGCGATGAGCAGTTCTTC.

V and J are TRBV5-6 and TRBJ1-1; 8 nucleotides line up with TRBD1. This CDR3 is built from 17 residues. The ends lost 4 bases at V and 0 bases at J; junction bases unmatched: 11. From germline, CDR1 is SGHDT and CDR2 YYEEEE. CDR3 in DNA: TGTGCCAGCAGCAACACCGGGACAGGAGCATTGAACACTGAAGCTTTCTTT. This gives the protein CASSNTGTGALNTEAFF.